Each of the 30 T cell receptor beta chains below was sequenced from the same sample in a study of cytomegalovirus exposure and HLA in healthy donors. The primer mix had 60 Vbeta and 13 Jbeta primers. Profiled with immunoSEQ multiplex PCR; TCRdb holds only in-frame clones, not every one. The sample records around 150,000 clones, 75% to 85% being singletons. Sequenced input: PBMCs. These receptors were collected from a man aged 25-45 years in good health and CMV-seronegative.

The gene calls are TRBV15 and TRBJ2-2; perhaps TRBD1 as D (5 bases). The V and J ends lost 4 bases and 7 bases respectively, with 19 bases between them. The CDR3 runs 16 residues. Germline lookup yields CDR1 LNHNV and CDR2 YYDKDF (reference sequence). DNA for the CDR3: TGTGCCACCAGCAAAACCCAACCTCAGGGTGGCGGGGAGCTGTTTTTT. Translated, it gives CATSKTQPQGGGELFF.

The chain joins TRBV7-9 to TRBJ2-3; possibly TRBD2 for D (5 bases). The ends were cut back, 5 bases at V and 6 bases at J, with 15 bases in the middle. This CDR3 has 14 residues. Germline V CDR1 and CDR2: SEHNR, FQNEAQ (reference sequence). The CDR3 here is CASSPFTRGDTQYF. The CDR3 DNA follows: TGTGCCAGCAGCCCCTTTACTCGGGGTGATACGCAGTATTTT.

This clone has a handful of counts. The rearrangement joins TRBV29-1 to TRBJ1-1; 7 bases map to TRBD1. The CDR3 runs 14 residues. Looked up from germline, CDR1 is SQVTM and CDR2 is ANQGSEA. The J segment lost 10 bases and the V segment lost 0 bases, leaving 11 bases of the junction unmatched. The CDR3 here is CSVEDTGTVESAFF. CDR3 nucleotide sequence: TGCAGCGTTGAAGATACGGGGACAGTTGAGTCAGCTTTCTTT.

The V call is TRBV7-9, the J call TRBJ1-2; 9 bases match TRBD1. The trim removed 2 bases at V and 2 bases at J, leaving 6 bases unmatched. Germline V lookup: CDR1 SEHNR, CDR2 FQNEAQ (reference sequence). CDR3 size: 16 residues. CDR3 amino acids: CASSLRDRDSNYGYTF. The CDR3 DNA sequence: TGTGCCAGCAGCTTAAGGGACAGGGACTCGAACTATGGCTACACCTTC.

V gene TRBV6-1 combines with J gene TRBJ1-4, with 8 bases identical to TRBD1. V trimming: 1 base; J trimming: 8 bases; junction bases outside the gene matches: 6. CDR1 and CDR2 (germline): MNHNS, SASEGT. The CDR3 is 15 amino acids. The CDR3 DNA sequence: TGTGCCAGCAGTGAAGTGGGACAGGCCCACGAAAAACTGTTTTTT. Translated: CASSEVGQAHEKLFF.

This clone was detected a few times. The V and J genes are TRBV30 and TRBJ1-5; D might be TRBD1 (6 bases). Trimming pared 2 bases from V and 0 bases from J, leaving 14 bases between. Germline CDR1 and CDR2: GTSNPN and SVGIG (reference sequence). The CDR3 sequence is 16 residues long. The CDR3 region has the DNA TGTGCCTGGAGTACAGGGTTAGGGTATAGCAATCAGCCCCAGCATTTT. It codes for CAWSTGLGYSNQPQHF. Drawing the rest from reference TRBV30 and TRBJ1-5, the complete variable domain is SQTIHQWPATLVQPVGSPLSLECTVEGTSNPNLYWYRQAAGRGLQLLFYSVGIGQISSEVPQNLSASRPQDRQFILSSKKLLLSDSGFYLCAWSTGLGYSNQPQHFGDGTRLSIL.

The J gene is TRBJ2-7, the V gene TRBV13, with TRBD1 matching 8 bases. V dropped 4 bases and J dropped 3; count of bases not matched to a gene: 5. Germline loops: CDR1 PRHDT, CDR2 FYEKMQ (reference sequence). This CDR3 has 14 residues. The CDR3 DNA sequence: TGTGCCAGCAGCTCCGGGACAGGATACTACGAGCAGTACTTC. It yields the protein CASSSGTGYYEQYF.

V usage is TRBV10-3 and J usage is TRBJ1-2; D unclear. The germline gives CDR1 ENHRY, CDR2 SYGVKD. The CDR3 has 12 amino acids. V was cut by 5 bases and J by 8 bases, with 12 bases left in between. In DNA, the CDR3 is TGTGCCATCAGTATGTCAACCGAGGGCTACACCTTC. Its protein is CAISMSTEGYTF.

The gene calls are TRBV7-8 and TRBJ1-5; D remains ambiguous. Germline lookup yields CDR1 SGHVS and CDR2 FQNEAQ. V dropped 5 bases and J dropped 4 bases, with 6 bases sitting between them. This CDR3 is built from 12 residues. CDR3 DNA: TGTGCCAGCAGCGAGAGTAATCAGCCCCAGCATTTT. This gives the protein CASSESNQPQHF.

The J gene is TRBJ2-1, the V gene TRBV7-8, with TRBD2 matching 10 bases. CDR3 length: 15 amino acids. Losses at the gene ends were 5 bases for V and 7 bases for J; bases not matched to a gene: 8. Germline lookup yields CDR1 SGHVS and CDR2 FQNEAQ. The CDR3, as DNA: TGTGCCAGCAGCCTCCTTAGCGGGAGGCTTAATGAGCAGTTCTTC. Protein sequence: CASSLLSGRLNEQFF.

On this clone itself: The junction shows a germline mismatch at one end, possibly a read error. The rearrangement uses TRBV28 and TRBJ1-1; TRBD1 agrees at 11 bases. Per the germline V gene, CDR1 is MDHEN and CDR2 is SYDVKM. The CDR3 runs to 16 residues. CDR3 in amino acids: CASRRDRGVSNPEAFF. The DNA of the CDR3 is TGTGCCAGCAGACGGGACAGGGGGGTTTCGAACCCTGAAGCTTTCTTT.

The J gene is TRBJ2-5, the V gene TRBV7-2; 9 bases align to TRBD2. With 9 bases clipped from V and 2 bases from J, the junction kept 10 bases outside the gene matches. The CDR3 is 15 residues long. The germline V gene encodes CDR1 SGHTA and CDR2 FQGNSA. The CDR3 nucleotides read TGTGCCAGTCTCCGGAGCGGGGGGCCGCAAGAGACCCAGTACTTC. It codes for CASLRSGGPQETQYF. The whole variable domain, filled in from reference TRBV7-2 and TRBJ2-5, reads GAGVSQSPSNKVTEKGKDVELRCDPISGHTALYWYRQSLGQGLEFLIYFQGNSAPDKSGLPSDRFSAERTGGSVSTLTIQRTQQEDSAVYLCASLRSGGPQETQYFGPGTRLLVL.

The chain recombines TRBV7-3 with TRBJ1-4; D is ambiguous. The CDR3 has 15 amino acids. Trimming left V 5 bases short and J 3 bases short, with 13 bases between. The V gene's germline CDR1 is SGHTA and CDR2 FQGTGA. The CDR3 here is CASSPWGGSNEKLFF. DNA for the CDR3: TGTGCCAGCAGCCCCTGGGGAGGGTCTAATGAAAAACTGTTTTTT.

The J gene is TRBJ1-1, the V gene TRBV10-1, with 11 bases identical to TRBD1. Germline V gene lookup returns CDR1 WNHNN and CDR2 SYGVQD (reference sequence). V shed 3 bases and J 3 bases; nucleotides not matched to a gene: 3. The CDR3 totals 15 residues. CDR3 DNA: TGCGCCAGCAGTGACCGGACAGGGGGCTACACTGAAGCTTTCTTT. This encodes CASSDRTGGYTEAFF.

The chain recombines TRBV2 with TRBJ1-5; 8 nucleotides match TRBD1. Unmatched junction bases numbered 10, after V lost 3 bases and J lost 3 bases. The CDR3 spans 17 residues. Germline V lookup: CDR1 SNHLY, CDR2 FYNNEI. For the CDR3, the DNA is TGTGCCAGCAGTGAGGAGGGACAGGTCTCCCTCAATCAGCCCCAGCATTTT. Its translation: CASSEEGQVSLNQPQHF.

The J gene is TRBJ2-4, the V gene TRBV13; the D gene is possibly TRBD1 (6 bases). Germline V CDR1 and CDR2: PRHDT, FYEKMQ (reference sequence). Trimming removed 5 bases at V and 5 bases at J, with 7 bases between. The CDR3 is made up of 12 amino acids. CDR3 amino acids: CASSGQQNIQYF. CDR3 bases: TGTGCCAGCAGCGGACAGCAAAACATTCAGTACTTC.

The chain employs TRBV27 and TRBJ2-1, with 14 bases fitting TRBD2. The V segment lost 6 bases and the J segment 9 bases; nucleotides outside the gene matches: 7. The CDR3 runs 15 residues. CDR1 is MNHEY, CDR2 SMNVEV, per germline (reference sequence). CDR3 residues: CASSLGLAGVGEQFF. DNA for the CDR3: TGTGCCAGCAGCCTGGGACTAGCGGGAGTCGGTGAGCAGTTCTTC.

This chain connects TRBV7-9 to TRBJ2-7, with 10 bases identical to TRBD2. The CDR3 runs to 15 residues. Trimming at V came to 5 bases and at J to 5 bases, leaving 9 bases not matched to a gene. In germline, CDR1 is SEHNR, CDR2 FQNEAQ (reference sequence). The CDR3 reads CASSPHSGRIHEQYF. The CDR3 DNA follows: TGTGCCAGCAGCCCCCATAGCGGGAGGATCCACGAGCAGTACTTC.

This clone was recorded only once. The V and J genes are TRBV21-1 and TRBJ2-7; the D call of TRBD2 is as the table states it, not checked on the DNA. TRBV21-1 is labeled a pseudogene. The CDR3 contains 18 residues. The CDR3 here is CASSKGWKGLRSSYEQYF. DNA for the CDR3: TGTGCCAGCAGCAAAGGGTGGAAGGGACTCAGGAGCTCCTACGAGCAGTACTTC.

Points on this clone: Germline is not matched at one junction end, which may reflect a read error. The gene calls are TRBV5-1 and TRBJ1-2, with TRBD1 matching 8 bases. The CDR3 covers 17 residues. The germline V gene has CDR1 SGHRS and CDR2 YFSETQ. The DNA for the CDR3 is TGCGCCAGCAGCTTACGGCAGGGGGCCACCACTAACCATGGCTACACCTTC. This sequence encodes CASSLRQGATTNHGYTF.

This chain joins TRBV2 and TRBJ1-2; 10 nucleotides line up with TRBD1. CDR3 length: 16 amino acids. Germline CDR1 is SNHLY and CDR2 is FYNNEI. V dropped 6 bases and J dropped 3; count of bases not matched to a gene: 10. CDR3 sequence: CASRTLVGTGDYGYTF. The DNA of the CDR3 is TGTGCCAGCAGGACCCTTGTGGGGACAGGGGACTATGGCTACACCTTC. Filled out from reference TRBV2 and TRBJ1-2, the complete variable domain reads EPEVTQTPSHQVTQMGQEVILRCVPISNHLYFYWYRQILGQKVEFLVSFYNNEISEKSEIFDDQFSVERPDGSNFTLKIRSTKLEDSAMYFCASRTLVGTGDYGYTFGSGTRLTVV.

On this clone itself: Other DNA sequences in this specimen translate into the identical CDR3. V is TRBV5-1 and J is TRBJ2-6; D unresolved. The CDR3 is 15 amino acids. Germline lookup yields CDR1 SGHRS and CDR2 YFSETQ. Trimming left V 0 bases short and J 1 base short, with 5 bases between. The CDR3 DNA reads TGCGCCAGCAGCTTGGGTCCTTCTGGGGCCAACGTCCTGACTTTC. Protein sequence: CASSLGPSGANVLTF.

This clone was seen a handful of times. The chain has TRBV15 and TRBJ2-4, with 7 bases aligning to TRBD2. CDR3 length: 15 amino acids. The ends lost 2 bases at V and 1 base at J; junction bases unmatched: 2. Germline CDR1 reads LNHNV; CDR2 reads YYDKDF (reference sequence). The CDR3 protein is CATSRPGGAKNIQYF. The CDR3, as DNA: TGTGCCACCAGCAGACCCGGGGGGGCCAAAAACATTCAGTACTTC.

The rearrangement links TRBV6-5 to TRBJ1-1; no firm D call. CDR1 is MNHEY and CDR2 is SVGAGI in the germline V gene. Trimming took off 0 bases at V and 3 bases at J, with 11 bases between the two ends. This CDR3 is built from 15 residues. This chain's CDR3 is CASSYSIRAHTEAFF. The CDR3 nucleotides are TGTGCCAGCAGTTACTCGATCAGAGCGCACACTGAAGCTTTCTTT.

The chain carries TRBV7-9 and TRBJ1-5; 11 bases map to TRBD1. V gave up 4 bases and J gave up 5 bases; unmatched junction bases: 1. The CDR3 extends over 14 amino acids. Germline V lookup: CDR1 SEHNR, CDR2 FQNEAQ (reference sequence). The DNA for the CDR3 is TGTGCCAGCAGCTCGGACAGGGGGCATCAGCCCCAGCATTTT. Translating gives CASSSDRGHQPQHF.

The genes are TRBV19 and TRBJ2-1; D might be TRBD1 (6 bases). CDR3 length equals 14 residues. Trimming removed 5 bases from V and 3 bases from J, with 11 bases in between. CDR1 and CDR2 (germline): LNHDA, SQIVND (reference sequence). The CDR3 DNA reads as TGTGCCAGTAGTCCCGGGACACTCTACAATGAGCAGTTCTTC. Amino acids: CASSPGTLYNEQFF.

This clone turned up a few times. This chain links TRBV7-9 with TRBJ1-2, with a weak D call TRBD1 (6 bases). Trimming took off 5 bases at V and 5 bases at J, with 18 bases between the two ends. The CDR3 totals 15 residues. The germline gives CDR1 SEHNR, CDR2 FQNEAQ (reference sequence). The CDR3 region has the DNA TGTGCCAGCAGCAACATGCCAGGGGAAGGATATGGCTACACCTTC. It translates to CASSNMPGEGYGYTF. The full variable domain, rest sourced from reference TRBV7-9 and TRBJ1-2, is DTGVSQNPRHKITKRGQNVTFRCDPISEHNRLYWYRQTLGQGPEFLTYFQNEAQLEKSRLLSDRFSAERPKGSFSTLEIQRTEQGDSAMYLCASSNMPGEGYGYTFGSGTRLTVV.

The chain combines TRBV7-3 with TRBJ1-1, with 10 bases fitting TRBD1. This CDR3 is built from 15 residues. Germline CDR1 SGHTA, CDR2 FQGTGA. Losses at the gene ends were 4 bases for V and 8 bases for J; bases not matched to a gene: 10. CDR3: CASSSWDRGSSEAFF. In nucleotides, the CDR3 is TGTGCCAGCAGCTCTTGGGACAGGGGAAGTTCCGAAGCTTTCTTT.

This rearrangement joins TRBV28 to TRBJ2-7; perhaps TRBD1 as D (6 bases). The CDR3 has 14 amino acids. Trimming took off 8 bases at V and 2 bases at J, with 16 bases between the two ends. Germline V gives CDR1 MDHEN, CDR2 SYDVKM. DNA of the CDR3: TGTGCCAGCGTTCTTAGGGGGAAAACCTACGAGCAGTACTTC. Residues: CASVLRGKTYEQYF. The variable domain in full, completed from reference TRBV28 and TRBJ2-7, reads DVKVTQSSRYLVKRTGEKVFLECVQDMDHENMFWYRQDPGLGLRLIYFSYDVKMKEKGDIPEGYSVSREKKERFSLILESASTNQTSMYLCASVLRGKTYEQYFGPGTRLTVT.

Comments on this clone: Sequence at one end of the junction differs from germline and may be a read error. This chain links TRBV11-2 with TRBJ2-7; D call uncertain. Looked up from germline, CDR1 is SGHAT and CDR2 is FQNNGV. The CDR3 is made up of 11 amino acids. This CDR3 reads CASAAAATPFF. CDR3 nucleotide sequence: TGTGCCAGCGCTGCGGCAGCCACCCCGTTCTTC.